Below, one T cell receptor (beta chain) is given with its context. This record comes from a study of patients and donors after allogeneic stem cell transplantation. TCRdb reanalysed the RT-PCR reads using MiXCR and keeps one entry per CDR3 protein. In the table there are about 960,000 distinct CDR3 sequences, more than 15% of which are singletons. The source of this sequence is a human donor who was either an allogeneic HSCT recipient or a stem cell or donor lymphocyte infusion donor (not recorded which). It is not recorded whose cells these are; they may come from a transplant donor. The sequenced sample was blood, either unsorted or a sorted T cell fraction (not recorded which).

The CDR3 here is CASSLGDRKQETQYF. The CDR3 DNA reads as TGCGCCAGCAGCTTGGGGGACAGGAAGCAAGAGACCCAGTACTTC. This rearrangement joins TRBV5-1 to TRBJ2-5; 8 nucleotides match TRBD1. This CDR3 has 15 residues. Looked up from germline, CDR1 is SGHRS and CDR2 is YFSETQ. V dropped 0 bases and J dropped 2; count of bases not matched to a gene: 3.